The subject of this entry is one T cell receptor beta chain. The target antigen is unknown. The conserved final phenylalanine or tryptophan is absent from the CDR3, which likely points to a read error. No ophthalmopathy within 18 months of follow-up signified stable hyperthyroidism. The source of the sample is a study of Graves' ophthalmopathy and Graves' hyperthyroidism. Study-wide points: Between ophthalmopathy and stable hyperthyroidism, a 13-signature model drew a separation with nearly 90% sensitivity and around 80% specificity.

The ends were cut back, 3 bases at V and 7 bases at J, with 21 bases in the middle. The germline CDR1 and CDR2 sequences are DFQATT and SNEGSKA (reference sequence). This CDR3 spans 15 amino acids. Amplification of the TCR beta CDR3 regions used RNA transcripts (as template). A first-round RT-PCR used HTBI primers, followed by a second-round multiplex PCR. TCRdb re-derived calls from the multiplex PCR reads in MiXCR, one entry per CDR3 protein. The sample holds about 620,000 distinct CDR3 sequences; around a fifth are singletons and the top ten take roughly 6.9%. The V gene is TRBV20-1, the J gene TRBJ2-5; D may be TRBD2 (5 bases). Sequenced input: peripheral blood. This receptor was obtained from a woman between 18 and 29 years old with stable Graves' hyperthyroidism. Some clones in this sample may be carry-over from other donors' samples. This CDR3 is CSARALYSADGTQYS. The CDR3 DNA is TGCAGTGCTAGGGCCTTGTATAGCGCCGACGGGACCCAGTACTCC.